The clone carrying this T cell receptor (beta chain) was found a few times. This CDR3 contains 15 residues. The V gene end was trimmed by 7 bases and the J gene end by 2 bases; junction bases not matched to a gene: 9. Germline assignment: CDR1 SGHTA and CDR2 FQGNSA. These data come from a study of identical twins. MiXCR was run by TCRdb on the 5' RACE reads, yielding one entry per CDR3 protein. The sample includes roughly 720,000 distinct CDR3 sequences, around a sixth seen only once; the top ten take 10% to 15%. This sample was shared with a second study, whose subject was T cells expressing NK-cell markers.

The TCR was taken from a woman between 18 and 29 years old in good health. The sequencing input was PBMCs. The J gene is TRBJ2-3, the V gene TRBV7-2; TRBD2 matches 7 bases. This chain's CDR3 is CASTSPAGFTDTQYF. In DNA form, the CDR3 reads TGTGCCAGCACCTCTCCAGCGGGATTCACAGATACGCAGTATTTT.